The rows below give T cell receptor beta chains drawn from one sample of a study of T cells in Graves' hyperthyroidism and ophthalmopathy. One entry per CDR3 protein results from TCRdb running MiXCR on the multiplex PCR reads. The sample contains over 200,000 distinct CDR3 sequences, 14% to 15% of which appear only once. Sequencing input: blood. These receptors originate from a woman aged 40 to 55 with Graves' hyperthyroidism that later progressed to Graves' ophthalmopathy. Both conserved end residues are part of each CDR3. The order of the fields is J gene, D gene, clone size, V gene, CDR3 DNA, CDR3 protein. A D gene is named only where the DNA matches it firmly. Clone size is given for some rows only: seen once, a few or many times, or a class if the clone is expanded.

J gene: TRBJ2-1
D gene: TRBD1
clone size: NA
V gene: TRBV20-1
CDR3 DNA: TGCAGTGCTGTAAGACAGGGGGCGCGGGAAGAGCAGTTCTTC
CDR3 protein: CSAVRQGAREEQFF

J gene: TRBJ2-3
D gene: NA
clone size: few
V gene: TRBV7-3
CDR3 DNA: TGTGCCAGCAGCCCAACTGGTGCGGGCACAGATACGCAGTATTTT
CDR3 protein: CASSPTGAGTDTQYF

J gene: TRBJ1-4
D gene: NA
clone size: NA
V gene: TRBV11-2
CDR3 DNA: TGTGCCAGCAGCTTAGCGGGGGTAACTAATGAAAAACTGTTTTTT
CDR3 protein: CASSLAGVTNEKLFF

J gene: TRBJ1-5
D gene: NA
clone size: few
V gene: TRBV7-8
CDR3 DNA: TGTGCCAGCAGCACCATGGGGGTTGGGAGTCAGCCCCAGCATTTT
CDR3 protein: CASSTMGVGSQPQHF

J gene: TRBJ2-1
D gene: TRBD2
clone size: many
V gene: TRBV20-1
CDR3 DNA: TGCAGTGCCGAGCCGGCGACTAGCGTTAACAATGAGCAGTTCTTC
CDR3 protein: CSAEPATSVNNEQFF

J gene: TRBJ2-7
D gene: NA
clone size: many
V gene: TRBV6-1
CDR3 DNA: TGTGCCAGCAGTGAAATAGGACAGTCCTACGAGCAGTACTTC
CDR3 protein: CASSEIGQSYEQYF

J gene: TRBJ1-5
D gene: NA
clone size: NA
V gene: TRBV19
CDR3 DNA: TGTGCCAGTAGTATAGGGCAGGGTGGAGGACAGCCCCAGCATTTT
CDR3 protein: CASSIGQGGGQPQHF

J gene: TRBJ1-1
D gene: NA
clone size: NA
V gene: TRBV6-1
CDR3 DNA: TGTGCCAGCATCTCGGGTGGGCGGACTGAAGCTTTCTTT
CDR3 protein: CASISGGRTEAFF

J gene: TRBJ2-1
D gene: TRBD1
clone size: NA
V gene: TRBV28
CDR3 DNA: TGTGCCAGCAACACACAGGGGTTTGAGCAGTTCTTC
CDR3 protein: CASNTQGFEQFF

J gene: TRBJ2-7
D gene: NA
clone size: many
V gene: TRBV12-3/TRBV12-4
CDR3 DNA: TGTGCCAGCAGTTTAGCGCGAGGGTACGAGCAGTACTTC
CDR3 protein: CASSLARGYEQYF

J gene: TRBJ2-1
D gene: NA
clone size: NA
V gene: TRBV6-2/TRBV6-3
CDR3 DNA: TGTGCCAGCAGCCAAAAGCCGGACCTAATCTACAATGAGCAGTTCTTC
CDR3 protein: CASSQKPDLIYNEQFF

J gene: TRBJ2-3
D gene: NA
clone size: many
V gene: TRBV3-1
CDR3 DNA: TGTGCCAGCAGCCGACTCAACACAGATACGCAGTATTTT
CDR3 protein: CASSRLNTDTQYF

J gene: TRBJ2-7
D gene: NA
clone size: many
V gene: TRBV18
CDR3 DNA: TGTGCCAGCTCACCCAGCCTTCGCGAGCAGTACTTC
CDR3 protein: CASSPSLREQYF

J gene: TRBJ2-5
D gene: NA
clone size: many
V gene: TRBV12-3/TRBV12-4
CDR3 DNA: TGTGCCAGCAGTAGCGGGTTCCGGGGGACCCAGTACTTC
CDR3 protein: CASSSGFRGTQYF

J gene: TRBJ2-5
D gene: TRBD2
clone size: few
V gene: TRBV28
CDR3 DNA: TGTGCCAGCAGAAGCGGGAGGGCCGGCCAGCGAGAGACCCAGCACTTC
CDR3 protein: CASRSGRAGQRETQHF

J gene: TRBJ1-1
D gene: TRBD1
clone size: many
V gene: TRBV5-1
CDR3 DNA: TGCGCCAGCAGCTTCATACCGGGACAGGGTGAAGCTTTCTTT
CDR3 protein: CASSFIPGQGEAFF

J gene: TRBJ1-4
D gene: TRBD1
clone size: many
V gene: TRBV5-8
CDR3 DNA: TGTGCCAGCGGTCCTGCAATCGGACAGGAAAAAGGGACTAATGAAAAACTGTTTTTT
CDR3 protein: CASGPAIGQEKGTNEKLFF

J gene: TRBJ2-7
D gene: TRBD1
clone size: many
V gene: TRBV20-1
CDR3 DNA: TGCAGTGCTGGGCGGACAGGGCTTTCCTACGAGCAGTACTTC
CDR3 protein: CSAGRTGLSYEQYF

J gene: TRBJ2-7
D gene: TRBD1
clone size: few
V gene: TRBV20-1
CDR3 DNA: TGCAGTACAGTTTTCCGGGACAGGGGGAGGGAGCAGTACTTC
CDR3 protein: CSTVFRDRGREQYF

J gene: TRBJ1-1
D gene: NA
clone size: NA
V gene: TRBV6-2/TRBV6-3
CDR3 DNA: TGTGCCAGCAGCGACTGGGGGCCGGCTGAAGCTTTCTTT
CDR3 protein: CASSDWGPAEAFF

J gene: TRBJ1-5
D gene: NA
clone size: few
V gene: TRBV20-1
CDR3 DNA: TGCAGTGCTAGAGATGACTGGCTTGGGTCCCAGCATTTT
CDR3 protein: CSARDDWLGSQHF

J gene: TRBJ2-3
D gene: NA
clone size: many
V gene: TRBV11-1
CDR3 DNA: TGTGCCAGCAGCCCACAAGGAACTAGCACAGATACGCAGTATTTT
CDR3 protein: CASSPQGTSTDTQYF

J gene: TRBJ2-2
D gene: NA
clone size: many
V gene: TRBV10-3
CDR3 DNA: TGTGCCATCAGTGGACGGATAGACACCGGGGAGCTGTTTTTT
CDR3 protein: CAISGRIDTGELFF

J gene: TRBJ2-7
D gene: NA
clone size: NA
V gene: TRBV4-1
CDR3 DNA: TGCGCCAGCAGCCAACACACTAGATCCGAGCAGTACTTC
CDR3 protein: CASSQHTRSEQYF

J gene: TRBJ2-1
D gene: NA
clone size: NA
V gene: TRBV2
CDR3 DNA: TGTGCCAGCACGACTAGACACAATGAGCAGTTCTTC
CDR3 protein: CASTTRHNEQFF

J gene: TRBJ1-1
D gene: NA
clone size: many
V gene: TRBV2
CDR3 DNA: TGTGCCGGTACGACGGTGAACACTGAAGCTTTCTTT
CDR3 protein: CAGTTVNTEAFF

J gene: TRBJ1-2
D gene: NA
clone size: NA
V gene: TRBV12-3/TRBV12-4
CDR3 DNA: TGTGCCAGCAGTCGCAACAGTGGGAGCTATGGCTACACCTTC
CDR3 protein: CASSRNSGSYGYTF

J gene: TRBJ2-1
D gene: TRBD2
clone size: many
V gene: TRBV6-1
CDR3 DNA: TGTGCCAGCAGTCTACGACTAGCGGGAGGCAATGAGCAGTTCTTC
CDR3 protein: CASSLRLAGGNEQFF

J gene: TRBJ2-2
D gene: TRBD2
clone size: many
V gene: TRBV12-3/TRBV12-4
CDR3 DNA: TGTGCCAGCAGCCAGCCTCCGGGACTAGCGGGAGATCGGGCCGGGGAGCTGTTTTTT
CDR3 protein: CASSQPPGLAGDRAGELFF

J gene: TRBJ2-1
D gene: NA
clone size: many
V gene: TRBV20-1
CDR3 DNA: TGCAGTGCTAGATACAGCCACAATGAGCAGTTCTTC
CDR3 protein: CSARYSHNEQFF

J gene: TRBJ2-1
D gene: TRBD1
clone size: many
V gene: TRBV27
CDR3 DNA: TGTGCCAGCAGTTTGGCGGGACAGGGGGCTAATGAGCAGTTCTTC
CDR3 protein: CASSLAGQGANEQFF

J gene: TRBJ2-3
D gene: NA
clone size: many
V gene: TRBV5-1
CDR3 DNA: TGCGCCAGCAGCTTGGATTTGGACCCTCTCACAGATACGCAGTATTTT
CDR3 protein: CASSLDLDPLTDTQYF

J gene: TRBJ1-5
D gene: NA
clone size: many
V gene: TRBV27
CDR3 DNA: TGTGCCAGCAGTACGTATAGCAATCAGCCCCAGCATTTT
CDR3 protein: CASSTYSNQPQHF

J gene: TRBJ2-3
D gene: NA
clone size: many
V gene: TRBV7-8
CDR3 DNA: TGTGCCAGCAGCTGGGAAGGAAACTACACAGATACGCAGTATTTT
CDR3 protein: CASSWEGNYTDTQYF

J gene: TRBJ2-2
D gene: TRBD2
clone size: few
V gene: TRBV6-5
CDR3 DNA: TGTGCCAGCAGTTACGGGGACCCGGGGGGGGGCGGGGAGCTGTTTTTT
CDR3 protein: CASSYGDPGGGGELFF

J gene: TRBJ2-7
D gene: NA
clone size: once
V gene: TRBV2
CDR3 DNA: TGTGCCAGCAGTCCTTACGACAGCTACGAGCAGTACTTC
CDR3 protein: CASSPYDSYEQYF

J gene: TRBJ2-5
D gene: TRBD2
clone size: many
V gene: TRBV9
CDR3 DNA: TGTGCCAGCAGCGTAGGGGCTAGCGGGGAGACCCAGTACTTC
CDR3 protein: CASSVGASGETQYF

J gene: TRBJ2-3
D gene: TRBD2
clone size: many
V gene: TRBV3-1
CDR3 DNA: TGTGCCAGCAGCCTTTATCTAGCGGGAGGGCCCTCCGGAGATACGCAGTATTTT
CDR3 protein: CASSLYLAGGPSGDTQYF

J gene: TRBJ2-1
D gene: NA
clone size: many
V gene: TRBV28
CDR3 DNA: TGTGCCAGCAGTTGGCAGTACAATGAGCAGTTCTTC
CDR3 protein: CASSWQYNEQFF

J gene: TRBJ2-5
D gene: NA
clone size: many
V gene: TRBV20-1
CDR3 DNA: TGCAGTGCTAGGAGCCAGGGGAAACAAGAGACCCAGTACTTC
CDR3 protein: CSARSQGKQETQYF

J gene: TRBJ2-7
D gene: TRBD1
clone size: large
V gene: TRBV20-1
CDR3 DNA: TGCAGTGCTAGTATTTTACAGGGGCGAGAGCAGTACTTC
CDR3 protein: CSASILQGREQYF

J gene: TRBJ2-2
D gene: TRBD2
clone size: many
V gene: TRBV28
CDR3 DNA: TGTGCCAGCAGTAAAAGGACTAGCGGGAGGGTTGACGGCGGGGAGCTGTTTTTT
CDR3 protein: CASSKRTSGRVDGGELFF

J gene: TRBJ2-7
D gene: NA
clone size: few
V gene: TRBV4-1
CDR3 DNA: TGCGCCAGCAGCCAACTAGCTATTTCCTACGAGCAGTACTTC
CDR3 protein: CASSQLAISYEQYF

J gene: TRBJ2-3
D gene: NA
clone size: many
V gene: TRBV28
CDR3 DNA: TGTGCCAGCAGTCCCTCCAGGTGGCGGGACCATAGCACAGATACGCAGTATTTT
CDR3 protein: CASSPSRWRDHSTDTQYF

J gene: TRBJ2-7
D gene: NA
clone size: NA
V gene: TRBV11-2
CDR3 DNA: TGTGCCAGCAGCCAAGAATCCTCCTACGAGCAGTACTTC
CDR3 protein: CASSQESSYEQYF

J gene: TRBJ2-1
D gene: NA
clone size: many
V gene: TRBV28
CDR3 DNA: TGTGCCAGCAGTTTAGGCCTTCCCGCCAATGAGCAGTTCTTC
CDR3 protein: CASSLGLPANEQFF

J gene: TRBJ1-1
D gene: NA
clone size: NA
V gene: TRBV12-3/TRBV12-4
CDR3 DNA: TGTGCCAGCAGTTTATCGGGGGAAGCTTTCTTT
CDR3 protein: CASSLSGEAFF

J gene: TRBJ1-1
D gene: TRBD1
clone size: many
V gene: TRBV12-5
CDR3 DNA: TGTGCTAGTGGTTTGATAATAGACAGGGGGCTAACTAAGAACACTGAAGCTTTCTTT
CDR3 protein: CASGLIIDRGLTKNTEAFF